Below, 8 T cell receptor beta chains from the same sample are listed, as sequenced in a study of T cells in Graves' hyperthyroidism and ophthalmopathy. Amplified TCR beta CDR3 regions derived from RNA transcripts. Initially, a first-round RT-PCR of the TCR CDR3 employed the HTBI primer set. TCRdb fed the multiplex PCR reads into MiXCR, producing one record per CDR3 protein. The sample lists around 600,000 distinct CDR3 sequences, 15% to 18% occurring once. Sequenced material: blood. All receptors derive from a woman between 25 and 40 years old with Graves' hyperthyroidism.

In its sample, this clonotype was seen many times. The chain carries TRBV2 and TRBJ1-5, with 9 positions matching TRBD1. V dropped 1 base and J dropped 3; count of bases not matched to a gene: 4. Germline V CDR1 and CDR2: SNHLY, FYNNEI. This CDR3 contains 16 residues. The CDR3 coding sequence is TGTGCCAGCAGTGAAGGGGGACAGGGACTCAATCAGCCCCAGCATTTT. Translating gives CASSEGGQGLNQPQHF.

This clonotype was counted many times. The J gene is TRBJ2-7, the V gene TRBV29-1, with a tentative D call TRBD2 (6 bases). V shed 6 bases and J shed 3 bases, with 18 bases lying between them. Germline V gives CDR1 SQVTM, CDR2 ANQGSEA. The CDR3 spans 14 residues. CDR3 sequence (DNA): TGCAGCGTAGCTACCGGGGACTTGTACTACGAGCAGTACTTC. It translates to CSVATGDLYYEQYF.

This clonotype has at least ten counts. The chain has TRBV7-2 and TRBJ2-7; either TRBD1 or TRBD2 may fit D (6 bases each). The CDR3 contains 19 residues. V lost 0 bases, J lost 2 bases, and 23 bases lay in between. Germline V CDR1 and CDR2: SGHTA, FQGNSA. The CDR3 coding sequence is TGTGCCAGCAGCTTAGCGCCGGGGGCGAGGACGGGACTGCCCTACGAGCAGTACTTC. Protein: CASSLAPGARTGLPYEQYF.

V usage is TRBV7-9 and J usage is TRBJ1-2; perhaps TRBD1 as D (6 bases). Germline V gene data show CDR1 as SEHNR and CDR2 as FQNEAQ (reference sequence). Between the trimmed V and J ends, which lost 5 bases and 2 bases, there was a span of 18 bases. CDR3 length equals 16 residues. The CDR3 nucleotides read TGTGCCAGCAGCCCCTTGGGGGGGGCTCCGAACTATGGCTACACCTTC. Amino acids: CASSPLGGAPNYGYTF.

Comment on this clonotype: A junction end diverges from the germline sequence, so it may reflect a read error. The chain joins TRBV28 to TRBJ1-6; TRBD1 matches at 7 bases. Germline CDR1 reads MDHEN; CDR2 reads SYDVKM. This CDR3 region has 15 residues. The CDR3, as DNA: TGTGTCAGCACGGGGCCCACAGGGGTTGATTCACCCCTCCACTTT. This sequence encodes CVSTGPTGVDSPLHF.

The table lists this clonotype with many counts. This sequence joins TRBV6-5 and TRBJ2-1; 8 positions agree with TRBD2. CDR1 MNHEY and CDR2 SVGAGI come from the germline V gene. Germline trimming cut 0 bases from V and 6 bases from J; bases unmatched to any gene: 4. The CDR3 sequence is 15 residues long. The CDR3 loop reads CASSYSSGGPNEQFF. The CDR3 bases are TGTGCCAGCAGTTACTCGTCGGGAGGGCCCAATGAGCAGTTCTTC.

This clonotype was seen repeatedly, ten times or more. This chain links TRBV2 with TRBJ2-5; D perhaps matches TRBD2 (6 bases). This CDR3 contains 15 residues. CDR1 and CDR2 from the germline V gene are SNHLY and FYNNEI. V was clipped by 4 bases and J by 7 bases, with 19 bases between them. CDR3: CASSVDGGTSGTQYF. CDR3 nucleotide sequence: TGTGCCAGCAGTGTAGACGGTGGGACTTCTGGGACCCAGTACTTC.

This clonotype has just a few counts. This chain uses TRBV13 with TRBJ2-7; D remains unclear. The CDR3 extends over 15 amino acids. V gave up 5 bases and J gave up 6 bases, with 20 bases separating them. Germline CDR1 PRHDT, CDR2 FYEKMQ (reference sequence). The CDR3 DNA reads as TGTGCCAGCAGCCCGTACCTTGGTACCCTGGGCGAGCAGTACTTC. Encoded protein: CASSPYLGTLGEQYF. The full variable domain, its missing parts supplied by reference TRBV13 and TRBJ2-7, is AAGVIQSPRHLIKEKRETATLKCYPIPRHDTVYWYQQGPGQDPQFLISFYEKMQSDKGSIPDRFSAQQFSDYHSELNMSSLELGDSALYFCASSPYLGTLGEQYFGPGTRLTVT.